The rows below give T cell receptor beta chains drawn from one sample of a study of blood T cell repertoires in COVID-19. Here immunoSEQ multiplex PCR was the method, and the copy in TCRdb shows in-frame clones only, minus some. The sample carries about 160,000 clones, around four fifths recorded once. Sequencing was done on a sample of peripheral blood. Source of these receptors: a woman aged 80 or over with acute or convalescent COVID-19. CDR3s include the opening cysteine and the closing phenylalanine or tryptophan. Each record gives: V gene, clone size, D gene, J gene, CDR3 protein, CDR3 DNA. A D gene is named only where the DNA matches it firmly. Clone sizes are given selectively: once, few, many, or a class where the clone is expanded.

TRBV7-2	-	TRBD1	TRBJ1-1	CASSPSQGRTEAFF	TGTGCCAGCAGCCCCTCACAGGGGAGGACTGAAGCTTTCTTT
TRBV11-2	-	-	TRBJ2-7	CASSPFTGTYEQYF	TGTGCCAGCAGCCCCTTTACAGGCACCTACGAGCAGTACTTC
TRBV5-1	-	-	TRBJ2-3	CASSAQGMTDTQYF	TGCGCCAGCAGCGCCCAGGGCATGACAGATACGCAGTATTTT
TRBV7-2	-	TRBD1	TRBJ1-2	CASSPTGSYGYTF	TGTGCCAGCAGCCCGACAGGGTCCTATGGCTACACCTTC
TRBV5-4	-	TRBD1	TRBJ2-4	CASTRTGENIQYF	TGTGCCAGCACCAGGACAGGGGAGAACATTCAGTACTTC
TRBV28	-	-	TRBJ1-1	CASSLRRDGAFF	TGTGCCAGCAGTTTAAGGAGGGATGGAGCTTTCTTT
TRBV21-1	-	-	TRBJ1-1	CASSKALSYLHEAFF	TGTGCCAGCAGCAAAGCGCTTTCCTACCTCCATGAAGCTTTCTTT
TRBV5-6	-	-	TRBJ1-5	CASSLGLQGQPQHF	TGTGCCAGCAGCTTGGGTCTCCAGGGCCAGCCCCAGCATTTT
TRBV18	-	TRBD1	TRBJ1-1	CASSPGQGRNTEAFF	TGTGCCAGCTCACCTGGACAGGGGCGAAACACTGAAGCTTTCTTT
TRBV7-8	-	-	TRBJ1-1	CASSKRQTYTEAFF	TGTGCCAGCAGTAAAAGACAGACATACACTGAAGCTTTCTTT
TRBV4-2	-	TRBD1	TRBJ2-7	CASSQDLTGGYEQYF	TGTGCCAGCAGCCAAGATCTAACAGGGGGGTACGAGCAGTACTTC
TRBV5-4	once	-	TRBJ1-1	CASSEGVGEAFF	TGTGCCAGCAGCGAGGGAGTCGGTGAAGCTTTCTTT
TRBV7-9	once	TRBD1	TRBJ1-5	CASSRTGGSDQPQHF	TGTGCCAGCAGCCGCACAGGGGGCTCAGATCAGCCCCAGCATTTT
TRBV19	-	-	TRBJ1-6	CASKIQGFGNSPLHF	TGTGCCAGTAAAATACAGGGCTTCGGTAATTCACCCCTCCACTTT
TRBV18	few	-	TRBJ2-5	CASSPLGEYQETQYF	TGTGCCAGCTCACCCCTCGGGGAGTACCAAGAGACCCAGTACTTC
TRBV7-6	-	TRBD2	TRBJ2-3	CASSLGTSGTKIDTQYF	TGTGCCAGCAGCCTCGGGACTAGCGGGACCAAGATAGATACGCAGTATTTT
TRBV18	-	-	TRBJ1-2	CASSLSGVAYGYTF	TGTGCCAGCTCACTATCCGGTGTCGCGTATGGCTACACCTTC
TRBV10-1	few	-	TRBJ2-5	CASSPGDKGETQYF	TGCGCCAGCAGTCCAGGGGACAAAGGGGAGACCCAGTACTTC
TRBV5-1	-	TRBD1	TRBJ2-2	CASSTPGQSTGELFF	TGCGCCAGCAGCACGCCGGGACAGTCAACCGGGGAGCTGTTTTTT
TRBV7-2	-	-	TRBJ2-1	CASSPYSHNEQFF	TGTGCCAGCAGCCCTTACAGTCACAATGAGCAGTTCTTC
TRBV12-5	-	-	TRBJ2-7	CASGLRYEQYF	TGTGCTAGTGGTTTGCGGTACGAGCAGTACTTC
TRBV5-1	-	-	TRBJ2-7	CASSLALAPYEQCF	TGCGCCAGCAGCTTGGCCTTAGCTCCTTACGAGCAGTGCTTC
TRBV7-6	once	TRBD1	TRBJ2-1	CASSQTGTGEQFF	TGTGCCAGCAGCCAGACAGGGACGGGTGAGCAGTTCTTC
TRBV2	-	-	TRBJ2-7	CASSVRQGEQYF	TGTGCCAGCAGTGTTAGGCAGGGCGAGCAGTACTTC
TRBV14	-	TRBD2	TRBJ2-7	CASSQKGLPHF	TGTGCCAGCAGCCAAAAGGGACTACCTCACTTC
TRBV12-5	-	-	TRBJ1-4	CASGTGLTYEKLFF	TGTGCTAGTGGTACGGGACTTACGTATGAAAAACTGTTTTTT
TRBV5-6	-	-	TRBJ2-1	CASSFDGKPYNEQFF	TGTGCCAGCAGCTTTGACGGGAAACCCTACAATGAGCAGTTCTTC
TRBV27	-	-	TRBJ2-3	CASSLYRASTDTQYF	TGTGCCAGCAGTCTATACCGAGCTAGCACAGATACGCAGTATTTT
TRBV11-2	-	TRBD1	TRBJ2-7	CASRRPGTGTYEQYF	TGTGCCAGCCGTCGTCCCGGGACAGGGACCTACGAGCAGTACTTC
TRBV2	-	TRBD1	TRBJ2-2	CASRREQGAGGELFF	TGTGCCAGCAGAAGAGAGCAGGGGGCGGGCGGGGAGCTGTTTTTT
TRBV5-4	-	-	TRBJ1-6	CASSFQAPGESPLHF	TGTGCCAGCAGCTTCCAGGCACCGGGGGAGTCACCCCTCCACTTT
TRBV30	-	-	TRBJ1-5	CAWSDRSDQPQHF	TGTGCCTGGAGTGACAGGTCCGATCAGCCCCAGCATTTT
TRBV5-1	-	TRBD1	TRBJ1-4	CASSDPTGAGGEKLFF	TGCGCCAGCAGCGACCCGACAGGGGCCGGGGGAGAAAAACTGTTTTTT
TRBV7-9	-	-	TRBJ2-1	CASSSEEGATYNEQFF	TGTGCCAGCAGCTCTGAGGAGGGAGCGACCTACAATGAGCAGTTCTTC
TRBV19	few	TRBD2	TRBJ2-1	CASSDEASGRQFF	TGTGCCAGTAGCGATGAGGCTAGCGGGAGACAGTTCTTC
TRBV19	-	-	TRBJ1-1	CASNNPGTGDTEAFF	TGTGCCAGTAACAATCCCGGGACGGGGGACACTGAAGCTTTCTTT
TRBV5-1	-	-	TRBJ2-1	CASSPGGVSYNEQFF	TGCGCCAGCAGCCCAGGAGGGGTCTCCTACAATGAGCAGTTCTTC
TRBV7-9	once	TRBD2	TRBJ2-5	CASSRLAGVRETQYF	TGTGCCAGCAGCCGACTAGCGGGAGTGAGAGAGACCCAGTACTTC
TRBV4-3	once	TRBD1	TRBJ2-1	CASSHLRTGIVGSYNEQFF	TGCGCCAGCAGCCACCTCCGGACAGGGATCGTGGGCTCCTACAATGAGCAGTTCTTC
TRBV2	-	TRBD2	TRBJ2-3	CASSGVAGTDTQYF	TGTGCCAGCAGTGGAGTAGCGGGAACAGATACGCAGTATTTT